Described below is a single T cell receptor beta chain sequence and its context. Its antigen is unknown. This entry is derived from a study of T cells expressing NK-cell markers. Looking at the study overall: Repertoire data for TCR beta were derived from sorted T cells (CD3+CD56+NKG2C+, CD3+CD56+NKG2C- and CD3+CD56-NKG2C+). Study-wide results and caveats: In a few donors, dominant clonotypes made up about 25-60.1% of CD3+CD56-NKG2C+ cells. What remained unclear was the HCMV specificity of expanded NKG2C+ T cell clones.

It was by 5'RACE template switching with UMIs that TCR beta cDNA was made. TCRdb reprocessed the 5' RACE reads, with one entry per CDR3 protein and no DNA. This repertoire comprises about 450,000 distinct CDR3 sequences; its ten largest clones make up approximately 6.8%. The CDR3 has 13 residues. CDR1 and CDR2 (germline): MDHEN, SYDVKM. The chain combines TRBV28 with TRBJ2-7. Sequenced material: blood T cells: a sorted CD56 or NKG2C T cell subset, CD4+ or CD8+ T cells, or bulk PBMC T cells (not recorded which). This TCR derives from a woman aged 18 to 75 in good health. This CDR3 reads CATQREASYEQYF.